This T cell receptor beta chain is from a study of blood T cell repertoires in COVID-19 (TCRdb year 2020). Regarding the complete study: The collaborator samples originated in the United States, Italy and Spain and spanned the acute and convalescent phases of COVID-19. The samples were drawn from the first 160 participants of the ongoing ImmuneRACE study and from over a thousand subjects provided by 6 global collaborators. Nearly every sample came with metadata listing a de-identified subject ID, COVID-19 status, age in years and sex. The material from the prospective study consisted of cDNA or gDNA derived from T cells, B-cell-depleted T cells, or PBMCs. Where HLA class I and class II types were available, the types were taken from metadata supplied by the sample provider, not from assay-based typing. The dataset comprised deeply sampled blood TCRbeta repertoires from subjects exposed to, actively infected with, or recovered from COVID-19. The repertoires were made available in a free public database intended to serve as a resource for research on the immune response to SARS-CoV-2.

Whole blood was collected in K2EDTA tubes by collaborating institutions according to the institutions' own protocols. Collaborator samples were shipped for TCRbeta analysis as frozen whole blood, isolated PBMCs, or DNA extracted from either sample type. TCRbeta CDR3 regions were amplified from genomic DNA using the immunoSEQ Assay, a bias-controlled multiplex PCR. As for the original processing: Within the assay, amplification of reference gene primers was used to estimate how many nucleated cells each sample contained. To quantify the absolute abundance of each unique TCRbeta CDR3 rearrangement, sequence reads were collapsed and filtered. For each sample, productive Simpson clonality was calculated as the square root of Simpson's diversity index over productive rearrangements. The clones in this table, taken by TCRdb from immuneACCESS, are in-frame only. Not every clone is retained; where verified, under half of the shortfall comes from an unresolved V gene, and the cause of the rest is unknown. Clone size and the V and J calls come from that table; the DNA yielded D and trimming. This sample gives fewer than 400,000 clones in total; approximately 81% of them show up just once. Jointly, the top ten make up roughly 3.4% of the sample.

On the study overall, not on this receptor specifically: The quantity of clinical and demographic metadata differed by source and by participant and was supplied without curation.

Taken from cysteine to phenylalanine, the CDR3 has 14 residues. Only CDR3 DNA is held: 42 bases, read in frame from base 1. Reading the germline V gene (reference sequence) gives CDR1 GTSNPN and CDR2 SVGIG. V and J are truncated by 2 bases and 8 bases respectively, leaving an intervening sequence of 15 bases. A note on this clone: Its binding antigen is unknown. Qualities for individual bases were not recorded, and no much larger clone is one base off.

Material: peripheral blood. The TCR originated in a woman aged 18 to 35 with acute or convalescent COVID-19. The sequence links TRBV30 to TRBJ1-4; no confident D gene assignment can be made. The nucleotide sequence reads as follows: TGTGCCTGGAGTCCTGGTCGGGGTAGAGAAAAACTGTTTTTT. Translated, this gives CAWSPGRGREKLFF.